Listed below are T cell receptor beta chains from one sample, sequenced in a study of blood T cell repertoires in COVID-19. Generated by immunoSEQ multiplex PCR, the TCRdb table keeps only in-frame clones and is missing some. The sample contains tens of thousands of clones, around 85% of which appear only once. The sequenced sample consisted of peripheral blood. Every receptor here comes from a human donor with acute or convalescent COVID-19. The donor label of this sample is uncertain. Each CDR3 is given with its conserved first and last residue. The D gene is left open where the match is weak. Some rows mark clone size as missing; the rest say once, few, many or name a class of expanded clone.

d_gene	v_gene	abundance	len	j_gene	CDR3nt	CDR3aa
TRBD1	TRBV3-1/TRBV3-2	once	18	TRBJ2-3	TGTGCCAGCAGCCCAAACTCCTACAGGGGCGATCACACAGATACGCAGTATTTT	CASSPNSYRGDHTDTQYF
-	TRBV21-1	-	14	TRBJ1-1	TGTGCCAGCAGCATGACAGGGTTGGACACTGAAGCTTTCTTT	CASSMTGLDTEAFF
-	TRBV7-2	-	14	TRBJ2-6	TGTGCCAGCAGCCCCTATCCCGGGGCCAACGTCCTGACTTTC	CASSPYPGANVLTF
TRBD1	TRBV11-3	once	14	TRBJ1-1	TGTGCCAGCAGCAAAGGACAGGCGGGGACTGAAGCTTTCTTT	CASSKGQAGTEAFF
-	TRBV6-6	-	15	TRBJ1-1	TGTGCCAGCAGTGACCCGGCGGGCACGAACACTGAAGCTTTCTTT	CASSDPAGTNTEAFF
-	TRBV5-1	-	14	TRBJ2-1	TGCGCCAGCAGCTTGGACAGCTCCTACAATGAGCAGTTCTTC	CASSLDSSYNEQFF
-	TRBV12-2	-	16	TRBJ2-7	TGTGCAAGTCGCTTATTCAGCGGGAGGGAGGACTACGAGCAGTACTTC	CASRLFSGREDYEQYF
-	TRBV9	-	13	TRBJ1-2	TGTGCCAGCAGCGCAGTCACGGGTTATGGCTACACCTTC	CASSAVTGYGYTF
-	TRBV6-1	few	17	TRBJ2-3	TGTGCCAGCAGTGAAGCGTTGAGCGGAGGGATGACAGATACGCAGTATTTT	CASSEALSGGMTDTQYF
-	TRBV11-2	-	15	TRBJ2-2	TGTGCCAGCAGCTGGGCGACTACCCACCCCGGGGAGCTGTTTTTT	CASSWATTHPGELFF
-	TRBV19	-	16	TRBJ1-1	TGTGCCAGTAGTCTTTCCTGGGCCAGGCCCGACACTGAAGCTTTCTTT	CASSLSWARPDTEAFF
-	TRBV5-1	-	14	TRBJ2-1	TGCGCCAGCAGCTTGGCGCACCCCGGGCAGGGGTGGTTCTTC	CASSLAHPGQGWFF
-	TRBV10-3	-	15	TRBJ2-3	TGTGCCATCAGGGGGGACTTATCTAGCACAGATACGCAGTATTTT	CAIRGDLSSTDTQYF
TRBD1	TRBV9	-	15	TRBJ2-7	TGTGCCAGCAGTACCAGTCGACAGGGATGGTACGAGCAGTACTTC	CASSTSRQGWYEQYF
-	TRBV20-1	-	15	TRBJ1-1	TGCAGTGCTAGTGGCGGGGGGCCGAGTGGCACTGAAGCTTTCTTT	CSASGGGPSGTEAFF
TRBD1	TRBV5-1	-	19	TRBJ1-2	TGCGCCAGCAGCAGGGGACAGGGGGCTCTAGGGCGTGACTCCTATGGCTACACCTTC	CASSRGQGALGRDSYGYTF
-	TRBV5-8	-	10	TRBJ2-7	TGTGCCAGCAGCCTCTACGAGCAGTACTTC	CASSLYEQYF
TRBD1	TRBV18	-	17	TRBJ1-3	TGTGCCAGCTCACCAAAGGAGGCAGGGGGCGCGCTGAACACCATATATTTT	CASSPKEAGGALNTIYF
TRBD1	TRBV5-6	-	13	TRBJ1-4	TGTGCCAGCAGTTTGCAGGGGGTAGAAAAACTGTTTTTT	CASSLQGVEKLFF
TRBD2	TRBV5-1	few	18	TRBJ2-1	TGCGCCAGCAGCTTAGGACTAGCGGGATTAGGGGGGTACAATGAGCAGTTCTTC	CASSLGLAGLGGYNEQFF
-	TRBV28	-	20	TRBJ2-1	TGTGCCAGCAGTCTCTGGGGGATAGCGGGTGCAAAGGGGGCCTACAATGAGCAGTTCTTC	CASSLWGIAGAKGAYNEQFF
TRBD2	TRBV5-1	-	15	TRBJ2-1	TGCGCCAGCAGCTTGGTTAGCGGGTCCTACAATGAGCAGTTCTTC	CASSLVSGSYNEQFF
TRBD1	TRBV10-1	few	16	TRBJ2-2	TGCGCCAGCAGTGGGGGACAGGGATCGAACACCGGGGAGCTGTTTTTT	CASSGGQGSNTGELFF
TRBD2	TRBV24-1	few	16	TRBJ2-2	TGTGCCACCAGTGATCCTAGCGGGGGGGATACCGGGGAGCTGTTTTTT	CATSDPSGGDTGELFF
TRBD2	TRBV28	once	15	TRBJ2-3	TGTGCCAGCAGTTTATCTAGCGGGAGGGCCGGTACGCAGTATTTT	CASSLSSGRAGTQYF
TRBD1	TRBV3-1/TRBV3-2	few	17	TRBJ1-2	TGTGCCAGCAGCCAAGGGACAAGATGGGGACAGGGTATCGGCTACACCTTC	CASSQGTRWGQGIGYTF
TRBD1	TRBV6-6	-	15	TRBJ2-3	TGTGCCAGCAGTCGATCGGGACAGGACACAGATACGCAGTATTTT	CASSRSGQDTDTQYF
TRBD1	TRBV9	-	17	TRBJ1-1	TGTGCCAGCAGCGTGTCTGGGACAGGGGCCATGAACACTGAAGCTTTCTTT	CASSVSGTGAMNTEAFF
TRBD2	TRBV4-2	-	19	TRBJ2-7	TGTGCCAGCAGCCAAGAGCCTTCGTCGCAAGCGGGAGGGTTTTACGAGCAGTACTTC	CASSQEPSSQAGGFYEQYF
TRBD1	TRBV27	-	16	TRBJ2-1	TGTGCCAGCAGTTTATATGGACAGGGGGTTCCGGATGAGCAGTTCTTC	CASSLYGQGVPDEQFF
TRBD2	TRBV19	once	16	TRBJ2-7	TGTGCCAGTAGTTCACGAACTAGCGGGAGGGCCTACGAGCAGTACTTC	CASSSRTSGRAYEQYF
TRBD2	TRBV5-1	-	15	TRBJ2-5	TGCGCCAGCAGCCTCAATAGCGGGGCCCAAGAGACCCAGTACTTC	CASSLNSGAQETQYF
-	TRBV18	-	15	TRBJ1-2	TGTGCCAGCTCACCGGCCTTGGTGGTGAACTATGGCTACACCTTC	CASSPALVVNYGYTF
-	TRBV4-1	-	12	TRBJ2-7	TGCGCCAGCAGCCCAGTGGCAGGAGACAGGACCTTC	CASSPVAGDRTF
-	TRBV19	-	13	TRBJ2-4	TGTGCCAGTAGTTCAGAAGCCAAAAACATTCAGTACTTC	CASSSEAKNIQYF
-	TRBV9	-	14	TRBJ1-1	TGTGCCAGCAGCGTAGCGGAGGGGTTGACTGAAGCTTTCTTT	CASSVAEGLTEAFF
TRBD2	TRBV7-2	-	16	TRBJ2-1	TGTGCCAGCAGCTTCTTAGCGGGGGGTGGGTACAATGAGCAGTTCTTC	CASSFLAGGGYNEQFF
TRBD1	TRBV28	-	14	TRBJ1-2	TGTGCCAGCAGTCTGGGACAGGAGAGGGGTGGCTACACCTTC	CASSLGQERGGYTF
-	TRBV29-1	once	13	TRBJ1-1	TGCAGCTCTATGCCCCAGGCGGGCACTGAAGCTTTCTTT	CSSMPQAGTEAFF
-	TRBV19	-	16	TRBJ2-5	TGTGCCAGTAGTGTGATTGGACAACCCCACCAAGAGACCCAGTACTTC	CASSVIGQPHQETQYF
TRBD1	TRBV5-1	-	14	TRBJ1-2	TGCGCCAGCAGCCCCCGACAGGGAAACTATGGCTACACCTTC	CASSPRQGNYGYTF
TRBD1	TRBV19	-	13	TRBJ1-4	TGTGCCAGTAGTGTTCAGGGGGAGAAAAAACTGTTTTTT	CASSVQGEKKLFF